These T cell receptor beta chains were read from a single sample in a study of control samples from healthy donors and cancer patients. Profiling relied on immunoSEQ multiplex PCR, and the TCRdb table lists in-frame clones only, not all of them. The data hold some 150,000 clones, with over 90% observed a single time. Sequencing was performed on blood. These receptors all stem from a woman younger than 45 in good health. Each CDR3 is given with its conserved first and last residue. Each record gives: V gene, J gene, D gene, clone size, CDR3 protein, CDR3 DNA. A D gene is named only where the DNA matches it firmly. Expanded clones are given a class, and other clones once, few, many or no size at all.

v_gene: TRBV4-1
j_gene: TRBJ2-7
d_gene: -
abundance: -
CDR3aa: CASSQVPDSAYEQYF
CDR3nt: TGCGCCAGCAGCCAAGTGCCAGACAGTGCCTACGAGCAGTACTTC

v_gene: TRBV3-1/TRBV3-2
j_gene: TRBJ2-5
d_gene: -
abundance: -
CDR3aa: CASRDSQETQYF
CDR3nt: TGTGCCAGCAGGGACTCCCAAGAGACCCAGTACTTC

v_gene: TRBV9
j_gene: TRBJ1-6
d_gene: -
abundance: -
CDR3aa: CASSVGPRISYNSPLHF
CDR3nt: TGTGCCAGCAGCGTGGGGCCCCGGATCTCCTATAATTCACCCCTCCACTTT

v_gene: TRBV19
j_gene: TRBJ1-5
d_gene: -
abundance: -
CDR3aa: CASSLNDRNQPQHF
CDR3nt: TGTGCCAGTAGTCTCAATGACAGGAATCAGCCCCAGCATTTT

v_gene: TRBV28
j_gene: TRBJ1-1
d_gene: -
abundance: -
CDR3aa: CASWGLSTEAFF
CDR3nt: TGTGCCAGCTGGGGGTTGAGCACTGAAGCTTTCTTT

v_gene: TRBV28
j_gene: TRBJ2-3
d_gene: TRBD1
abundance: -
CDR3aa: CASETGVSTDTQYF
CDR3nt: TGTGCCAGCGAGACAGGGGTTAGCACAGATACGCAGTATTTT

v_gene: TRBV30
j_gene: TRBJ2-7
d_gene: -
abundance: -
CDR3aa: CAWSVQENQYF
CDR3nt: TGTGCCTGGAGTGTACAAGAGAATCAGTACTTC

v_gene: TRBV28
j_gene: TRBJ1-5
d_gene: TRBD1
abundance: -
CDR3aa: CASSSPGQGYQPQHF
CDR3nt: TGTGCCAGCAGTTCGCCGGGACAGGGATATCAGCCCCAGCATTTT

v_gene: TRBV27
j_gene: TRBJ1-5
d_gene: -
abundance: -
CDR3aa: CASSFLGINQPQHF
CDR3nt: TGTGCCAGCAGTTTCTTAGGGATCAATCAGCCCCAGCATTTT

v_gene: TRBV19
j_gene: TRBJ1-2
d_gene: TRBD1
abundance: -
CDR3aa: CASTPRTGRFLDGYTF
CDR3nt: TGTGCCAGTACCCCCAGGACAGGGCGTTTCCTCGATGGCTACACCTTC

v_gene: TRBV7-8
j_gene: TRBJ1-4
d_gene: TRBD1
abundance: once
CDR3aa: CASSLRLGGSEKLFF
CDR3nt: TGTGCCAGCAGCTTAAGACTAGGGGGCAGTGAAAAACTGTTTTTT

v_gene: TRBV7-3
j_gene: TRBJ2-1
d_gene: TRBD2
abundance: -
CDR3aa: CASSLRISTSGSSNEQFF
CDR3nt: TGTGCCAGCAGCTTACGAATCTCGACTAGCGGGAGTAGCAATGAGCAGTTCTTC

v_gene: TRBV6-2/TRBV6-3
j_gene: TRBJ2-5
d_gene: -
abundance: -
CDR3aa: CASSYSRGGRTRVHF
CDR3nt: TGTGCCAGCAGTTACTCGAGGGGGGGGCGCACCAGGGTGCACTTC

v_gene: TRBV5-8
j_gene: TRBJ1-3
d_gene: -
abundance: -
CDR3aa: CASSFPTRAHSGNTIYF
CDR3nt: TGTGCCAGCAGCTTCCCGACACGGGCCCACTCTGGAAACACCATATATTTT